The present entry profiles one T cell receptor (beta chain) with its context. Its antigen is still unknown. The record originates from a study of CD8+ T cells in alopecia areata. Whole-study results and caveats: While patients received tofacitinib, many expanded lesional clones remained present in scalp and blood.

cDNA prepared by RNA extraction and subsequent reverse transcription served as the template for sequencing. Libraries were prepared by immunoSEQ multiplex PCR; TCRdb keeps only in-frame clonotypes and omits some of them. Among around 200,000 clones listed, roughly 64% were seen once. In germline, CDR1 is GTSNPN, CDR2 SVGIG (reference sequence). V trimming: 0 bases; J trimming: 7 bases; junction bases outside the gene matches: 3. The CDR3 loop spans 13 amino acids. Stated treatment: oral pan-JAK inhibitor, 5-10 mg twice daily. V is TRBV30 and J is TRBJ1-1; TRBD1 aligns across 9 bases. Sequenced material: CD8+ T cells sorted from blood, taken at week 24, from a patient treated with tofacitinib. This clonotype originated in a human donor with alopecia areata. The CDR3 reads CAWSVGTGLEAFF. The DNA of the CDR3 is TGTGCCTGGAGTGTTGGGACAGGGCTTGAAGCTTTCTTT. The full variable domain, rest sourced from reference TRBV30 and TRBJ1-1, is SQTIHQWPATLVQPVGSPLSLECTVEGTSNPNLYWYRQAAGRGLQLLFYSVGIGQISSEVPQNLSASRPQDRQFILSSKKLLLSDSGFYLCAWSVGTGLEAFFGQGTRLTVV.